The rows below give T cell receptor beta chains drawn from one sample of a study of beta chain features in type 1 diabetes. The table came from immunoSEQ multiplex PCR; TCRdb's copy has only in-frame clones and leaves some out. Of around 310,000 clones in the sample, approximately 13% were seen once. Sequencing was performed on naive CD4+ T cells from blood. Receptors originate from a woman under 30 with type 1 diabetes. Each CDR3 is given with its conserved first and last residue. Fields, in order: V gene, D gene, J gene, clone size, CDR3 protein, CDR3 DNA. The D gene is left open where the match is weak. Clone size is shown for a subset of rows, as once, few, many or a class of expanded clone.

TRBV6-5,-,TRBJ1-5,-,CASSTTGFGNQPQHF,TGTGCCAGCAGTACAACAGGGTTCGGCAATCAGCCCCAGCATTTT
TRBV30,-,TRBJ1-5,few,CAWRNPGQIHQPQHF,TGTGCCTGGAGAAACCCGGGACAAATCCATCAGCCCCAGCATTTT
TRBV6-1,TRBD1,TRBJ2-5,-,CASSEEATGATTRRETQYF,TGTGCCAGCAGTGAAGAGGCGACAGGGGCTACCACACGTCGGGAGACCCAGTACTTC
TRBV5-4,-,TRBJ2-1,few,CASSLGGDPYNEQFF,TGTGCCAGCAGCTTGGGCGGGGATCCCTACAATGAGCAGTTCTTC
TRBV27,-,TRBJ2-1,-,CASSLPTAYNEQFF,TGTGCCAGCAGTCTCCCGACAGCCTACAATGAGCAGTTCTTC
TRBV10-2,TRBD2,TRBJ2-1,once,CASTTSGRASEQFF,TGCGCCAGCACGACTAGCGGGAGGGCCAGTGAGCAGTTCTTC
TRBV25-1,TRBD2,TRBJ2-5,-,CASSEVSSGSAETQYF,TGTGCCAGCAGTGAAGTGTCTAGCGGGAGTGCAGAGACCCAGTACTTC
TRBV7-9,TRBD1,TRBJ2-1,few,CASSSGGGQGASYNEQFF,TGTGCCAGCAGCTCCGGGGGGGGACAGGGGGCTTCCTACAATGAGCAGTTCTTC
TRBV5-4,-,TRBJ1-1,-,CASSPGHQNTEAFF,TGTGCCAGCAGCCCGGGACACCAGAACACTGAAGCTTTCTTT
TRBV2,TRBD1,TRBJ2-1,-,CASIDRGPFNEQFF,TGTGCCAGCATAGACAGGGGGCCTTTCAATGAGCAGTTCTTC
TRBV29-1,TRBD2,TRBJ2-7,few,CSVASGSSYEQYF,TGCAGCGTCGCCAGCGGGAGCTCCTACGAGCAGTACTTC
TRBV5-4,TRBD1,TRBJ1-1,-,CASSGQGNTEAFF,TGTGCCAGCAGCGGACAGGGGAACACTGAAGCTTTCTTT
TRBV18,-,TRBJ2-7,few,CASSPASSYEQYF,TGTGCCAGCTCACCAGCCAGCTCCTACGAGCAGTACTTC
TRBV15,-,TRBJ2-7,-,CATSPGERDRDEQYF,TGTGCCACCAGCCCCGGGGAAAGGGATCGGGACGAGCAGTACTTC
TRBV9,-,TRBJ2-1,few,CASSVEGGREQFF,TGTGCCAGCAGCGTAGAAGGAGGCAGGGAGCAGTTCTTC
TRBV28,-,TRBJ1-2,-,CASSSRGNSYGYTF,TGTGCCAGCAGTTCCCGTGGCAATTCCTATGGCTACACCTTC
TRBV11-2,-,TRBJ2-1,-,CASSSGDEQFF,TGTGCCAGCAGCTCAGGGGATGAGCAGTTCTTC
TRBV7-2,TRBD2,TRBJ2-1,-,CASSLTRLAGVSFEQFF,TGTGCCAGCAGCTTAACCAGGCTAGCGGGAGTCAGTTTTGAGCAGTTCTTC
TRBV25-1,-,TRBJ1-4,few,CASSESFGGGSEKLFF,TGTGCCAGCAGTGAATCTTTTGGAGGAGGAAGTGAAAAACTGTTTTTT
TRBV5-1,-,TRBJ1-3,-,CASRTETGNTIYF,TGCGCCAGCCGCACCGAGACTGGAAACACCATATATTTT
TRBV7-9,-,TRBJ1-2,few,CASSLVRPNYGYTF,TGTGCCAGCAGCTTAGTGCGTCCTAACTATGGCTACACCTTC
TRBV29-1,-,TRBJ2-1,-,CSGRREAYNEQFF,TGCAGCGGGCGGAGGGAAGCCTACAATGAGCAGTTCTTC
TRBV9,-,TRBJ2-7,-,CASTRDPDSSYEQYF,TGTGCCAGCACCCGCGACCCGGACAGCTCCTACGAGCAGTACTTC
TRBV2,-,TRBJ1-1,few,CASSERRIGANTEAFF,TGTGCCAGCAGTGAAAGGAGGATCGGTGCGAACACTGAAGCTTTCTTT
TRBV25-1,TRBD2,TRBJ2-3,-,CASSVGGAQDTQYF,TGTGCCAGCAGTGTCGGGGGGGCGCAGGATACGCAGTATTTT
TRBV19,-,TRBJ1-5,few,CASQSMGTLSNQPQHF,TGTGCCAGCCAATCTATGGGGACACTTAGCAATCAGCCCCAGCATTTT
TRBV9,TRBD1,TRBJ2-7,-,CASSVMGDSFYEQYF,TGTGCCAGCAGCGTAATGGGGGACAGTTTCTACGAGCAGTACTTC
TRBV4-1,TRBD1,TRBJ2-1,-,CASSLTQSGGTVENEQFF,TGCGCCAGCAGCCTAACTCAATCCGGTGGGACAGTGGAAAATGAGCAGTTCTTC
TRBV18,TRBD2,TRBJ2-7,-,CASSPGLVSDEQYF,TGTGCCAGCTCACCGGGACTAGTTAGCGACGAGCAGTACTTC
TRBV2,TRBD1,TRBJ2-1,-,CASSLGTGNYNEQFF,TGTGCCAGCAGTCTCGGGACAGGGAACTACAATGAGCAGTTCTTC
TRBV7-2,-,TRBJ2-1,-,CASSFSLGRRGDEQFF,TGTGCCAGCAGCTTCTCTTTAGGGAGAAGAGGAGATGAGCAGTTCTTC
TRBV5-1,TRBD2,TRBJ2-1,-,CASSSGLAGAGEQFF,TGCGCCAGCAGCTCCGGACTAGCGGGAGCGGGTGAGCAGTTCTTC
TRBV6-1,TRBD2,TRBJ2-1,-,CASSEGTSGRLIREQFF,TGTGCCAGCAGCGAAGGCACTAGCGGGAGGCTGATTCGTGAGCAGTTCTTC
TRBV9,TRBD2,TRBJ2-5,few,CASSVATGGEETQYF,TGTGCCAGCAGCGTAGCTACCGGGGGGGAGGAGACCCAGTACTTC
TRBV29-1,TRBD1,TRBJ1-1,few,CSGGTANTEAFF,TGCAGCGGGGGGACAGCTAACACTGAAGCTTTCTTT
TRBV29-1,TRBD2,TRBJ2-5,few,CSAPRGGGGETQYF,TGCAGCGCCCCCCGGGGGGGCGGAGGAGAGACCCAGTACTTC
TRBV30,-,TRBJ1-1,-,CAWKNARVGANTEAFF,TGTGCCTGGAAAAACGCACGAGTGGGGGCGAACACTGAAGCTTTCTTT
TRBV28,TRBD2,TRBJ2-5,-,CASSSLAEETQYF,TGTGCCAGCAGTTCTCTAGCGGAAGAGACCCAGTACTTC
TRBV7-2,TRBD2,TRBJ2-1,-,CASSPTRGTSDYNEQFF,TGTGCCAGCAGCCCTACTAGAGGGACTAGCGACTACAATGAGCAGTTCTTC
TRBV6-6,-,TRBJ1-5,few,CASSYGRGSNQPQHF,TGTGCCAGCAGTTACGGGAGGGGTAGCAATCAGCCCCAGCATTTT
TRBV5-4,-,TRBJ2-1,-,CASRKLGRNEQFF,TGTGCCAGCCGGAAGTTGGGGCGGAATGAGCAGTTCTTC
TRBV28,-,TRBJ2-3,few,CASSTPGTDTQYF,TGTGCCAGCAGTACCCCGGGTACAGATACGCAGTATTTT
TRBV9,-,TRBJ2-6,-,CASSVAGASGANVLTF,TGTGCCAGCAGCGTAGCTGGGGCCTCTGGGGCCAACGTCCTGACTTTC